These 6 T cell receptor beta chains share one sample of origin, sequenced in a study of T cell changes during pregnancy in multiple sclerosis (dated by TCRdb to between 2019 and 2020). The library was built by means of the immunoSEQ multiplex PCR assay. What TCRdb holds here is the immuneACCESS table cut down to in-frame rearrangements. Part of the clones is not present; checked against another copy, under half of the missing clones reflect an unresolved V gene, and the others are unexplained. Within this sample are more than 35,000 clones, with about nine tenths of them counted one time only. The biggest ten clones account for 0.7% to 0.95% of the sample. This specimen was CD4+ T cells from peripheral blood mononuclear cells, taken after pregnancy. Source of these receptors: a female donor in good health, enrolled as a control in a pregnancy study.

The gene calls are TRBV6-1 and TRBJ2-5; 8 nucleotides agree with TRBD2. Trimming took 5 bases from V and 5 from J; bases not matched to a gene: 10. This CDR3 region has 15 residues. Looked up from germline, CDR1 is MNHNS and CDR2 is SASEGT. DNA for the CDR3: TGTGCCAGCAGTCCCCTCAGCGGGGGCGCCGAGACCCAGTACTTC. Encoded protein: CASSPLSGGAETQYF.

V usage is TRBV2 and J usage is TRBJ1-4; TRBD1 aligns across 7 bases. The CDR3 loop spans 15 amino acids. Germline CDR1 reads SNHLY; CDR2 reads FYNNEI. After removal of 5 bases from V and 2 bases from J, the junction contained 5 bases not matched to a gene. The CDR3 region is CASSSGTDTNEKLFF. The DNA for the CDR3 is TGTGCCAGCAGTTCTGGGACAGACACTAATGAAAAACTGTTTTTT.

J is TRBJ1-2 and V is TRBV5-1; D remains ambiguous. Germline lookup yields CDR1 SGHRS and CDR2 YFSETQ. Trimming took off 4 bases at V and 0 bases at J, with 13 bases between the two ends. The CDR3 loop spans 15 amino acids. CDR3 nucleotides: TGCGCCAGCAGCCCCATAGAACCAACTAACTATGGCTACACCTTC. Protein: CASSPIEPTNYGYTF. Drawing the rest from reference TRBV5-1 and TRBJ1-2, the complete variable domain is KAGVTQTPRYLIKTRGQQVTLSCSPISGHRSVSWYQQTPGQGLQFLFEYFSETQRNKGNFPGRFSGRQFSNSRSEMNVSTLELGDSALYLCASSPIEPTNYGYTFGSGTRLTVV.

The V and J genes are TRBV5-5 and TRBJ2-7, with 10 bases lining up with TRBD2. The CDR3 length is 17 residues. CDR1 and CDR2 from the germline V gene are SGHKS and YYEKEE (reference sequence). V lost 4 bases, J lost 4 bases, and 14 bases stayed unmatched. The chain's CDR3 is CASSPGVVLAGQYEQYF. In nucleotides, the CDR3 is TGTGCCAGCAGCCCGGGGGTTGTACTAGCGGGACAGTACGAGCAGTACTTC.

The chain links TRBV11-3 to TRBJ2-5; TRBD2 aligns across 8 bases. Germline lookup yields CDR1 SGHNT and CDR2 YENEEA. The CDR3 extends over 16 amino acids. Trimming at V came to 1 base and at J to 2 bases, leaving 6 bases not matched to a gene. CDR3 residues: CASSLGVAGTQETQYF. As DNA, the CDR3 is TGTGCCAGCAGCTTAGGAGTAGCGGGGACTCAAGAGACCCAGTACTTC. Filled out from reference TRBV11-3 and TRBJ2-5, the complete variable domain reads EAGVVQSPRYKIIEKKQPVAFWCNPISGHNTLYWYLQNLGQGPELLIRYENEEAVDDSQLPKDRFSAERLKGVDSTLKIQPAELGDSAVYLCASSLGVAGTQETQYFGPGTRLLVL.

This sequence joins TRBV5-1 and TRBJ1-2; no definite D call. Trimming took off 0 bases at V and 0 bases at J, with 6 bases between the two ends. The CDR3 loop spans 14 amino acids. The germline V gene encodes CDR1 SGHRS and CDR2 YFSETQ. The CDR3 region is CASSLGTSNYGYTF. CDR3 sequence (DNA): TGCGCCAGCAGCTTGGGTACTTCTAACTATGGCTACACCTTC.